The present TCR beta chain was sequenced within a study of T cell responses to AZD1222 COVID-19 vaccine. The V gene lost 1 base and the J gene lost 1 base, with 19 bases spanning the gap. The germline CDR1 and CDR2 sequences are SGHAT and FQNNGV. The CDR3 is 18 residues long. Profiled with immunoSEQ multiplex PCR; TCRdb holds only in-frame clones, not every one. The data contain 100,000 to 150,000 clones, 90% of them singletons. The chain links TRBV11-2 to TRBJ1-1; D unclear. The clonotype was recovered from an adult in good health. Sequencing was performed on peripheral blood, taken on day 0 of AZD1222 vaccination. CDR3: CASSLGFGLPGRNTEAFF. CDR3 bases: TGTGCCAGCAGCTTAGGGTTTGGCCTACCCGGACGGAACACTGAAGCTTTCTTT.